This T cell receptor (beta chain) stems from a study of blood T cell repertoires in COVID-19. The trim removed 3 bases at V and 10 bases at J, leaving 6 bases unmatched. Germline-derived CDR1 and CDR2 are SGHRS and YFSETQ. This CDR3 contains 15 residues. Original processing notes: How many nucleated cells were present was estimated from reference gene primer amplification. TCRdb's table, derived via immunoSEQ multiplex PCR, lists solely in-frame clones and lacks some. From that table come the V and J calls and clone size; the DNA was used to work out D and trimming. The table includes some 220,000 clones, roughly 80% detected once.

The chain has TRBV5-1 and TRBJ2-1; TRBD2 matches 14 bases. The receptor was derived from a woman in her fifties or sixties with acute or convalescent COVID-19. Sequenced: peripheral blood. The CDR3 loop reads CASSWTSGGPDEQFF. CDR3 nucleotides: TGCGCCAGCAGCTGGACTAGCGGGGGGCCGGACGAGCAGTTCTTC.